This TCR beta chain was found in a study of T cells in Graves' hyperthyroidism and ophthalmopathy. General study results and limits: The majority of expanded thyroid clonotypes above 0.001 also appeared in blood.

Each patient was aged 18 to 65 and had newly diagnosed hyperthyroidism of under 2 months' duration. Not enrolled were patients with uncontrolled infection, other autoimmune disease, pregnancy or lactation. Note on this clonotype: Its specificity is unknown.

TCR beta CDR3 region amplification was performed from RNA transcripts. The TCR CDR3 was amplified in a first-round RT-PCR using the HTBI primer set. TCRdb reprocessed the multiplex PCR reads with MiXCR, giving one entry per CDR3 protein. This repertoire shows a few hundred thousand distinct CDR3 sequences, about 43% found once; its top ten account for roughly 8.2%. The germline CDR1 and CDR2 sequences are MNHEY and SVGAGI. The ends were cut back, 2 bases at V and 2 bases at J, with 10 bases in the middle. CDR3 size: 15 residues. This TCR derives from a woman under 30 with Graves' hyperthyroidism. The chain has TRBV6-5 and TRBJ1-3; tentative D call: TRBD1 (6 bases). The sequencing input was peripheral blood or thyroid tissue (not recorded which). The DNA of the CDR3 is TGTGCCAGCAGTTACGTCAGGGGTCCTGGAAACACCATATATTTT. It yields the protein CASSYVRGPGNTIYF.